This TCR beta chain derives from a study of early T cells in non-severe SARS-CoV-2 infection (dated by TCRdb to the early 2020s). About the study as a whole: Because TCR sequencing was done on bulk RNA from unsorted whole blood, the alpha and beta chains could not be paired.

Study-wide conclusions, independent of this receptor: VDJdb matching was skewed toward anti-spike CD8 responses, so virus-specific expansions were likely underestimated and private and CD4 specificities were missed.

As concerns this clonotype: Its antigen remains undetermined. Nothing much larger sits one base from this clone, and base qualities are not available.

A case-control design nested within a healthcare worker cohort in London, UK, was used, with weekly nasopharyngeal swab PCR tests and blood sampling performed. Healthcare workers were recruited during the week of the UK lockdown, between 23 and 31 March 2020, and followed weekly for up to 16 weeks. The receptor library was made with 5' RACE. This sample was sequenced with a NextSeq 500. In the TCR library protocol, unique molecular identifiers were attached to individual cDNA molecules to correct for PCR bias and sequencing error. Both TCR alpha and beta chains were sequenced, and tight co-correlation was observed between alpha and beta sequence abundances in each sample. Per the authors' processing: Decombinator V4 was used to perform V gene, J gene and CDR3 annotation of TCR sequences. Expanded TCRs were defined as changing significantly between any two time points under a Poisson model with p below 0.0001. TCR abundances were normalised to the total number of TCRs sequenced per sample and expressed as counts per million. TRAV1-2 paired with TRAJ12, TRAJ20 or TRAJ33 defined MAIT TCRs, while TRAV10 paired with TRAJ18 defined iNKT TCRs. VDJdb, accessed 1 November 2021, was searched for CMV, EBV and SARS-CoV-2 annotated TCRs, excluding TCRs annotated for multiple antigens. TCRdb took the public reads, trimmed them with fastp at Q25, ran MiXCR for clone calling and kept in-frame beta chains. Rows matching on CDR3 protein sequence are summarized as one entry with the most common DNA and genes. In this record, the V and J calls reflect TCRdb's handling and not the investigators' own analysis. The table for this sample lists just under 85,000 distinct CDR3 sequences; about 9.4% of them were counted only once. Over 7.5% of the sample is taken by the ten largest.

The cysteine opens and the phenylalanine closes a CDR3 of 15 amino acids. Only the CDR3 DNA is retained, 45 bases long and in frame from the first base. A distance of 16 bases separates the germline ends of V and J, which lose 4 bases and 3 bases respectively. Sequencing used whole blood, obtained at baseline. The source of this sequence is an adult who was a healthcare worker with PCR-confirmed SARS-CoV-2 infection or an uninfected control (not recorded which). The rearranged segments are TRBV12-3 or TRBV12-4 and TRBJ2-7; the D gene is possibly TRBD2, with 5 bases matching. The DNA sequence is TGTGCCAGCAGTTCCCTGACGGCTAGCTTCTACGAGCAGTACTTC. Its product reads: CASSSLTASFYEQYF.